The 15 T cell receptor beta chains in this list originate from one sample, sequenced in a study of a mutant IDH1 vaccine in newly diagnosed glioma. Measured with immunoSEQ multiplex PCR; TCRdb has only the in-frame clones, and not every one. The table records about 26,000 clones, around four fifths of them present only once. No antigen has been assigned to these receptors. Time point described: week 35, safety follow-up. Every vaccination contained 300 ug of the mutant IDH1 20-mer peptide and was paired with topical imiquimod. The sample consisted of PBMCs, taken from a glioma patient whose treatment included an IDH1 peptide vaccine. These receptor sequences come from a man aged 30 to 39 with glioma.

There are a few counts of this clone. The chain is built from TRBV28 and TRBJ2-7, with TRBD2 as a possible D gene (5 bases). The germline V gene has CDR1 MDHEN and CDR2 SYDVKM. Trimming took 7 bases from V and 3 from J, leaving 13 bases between them. This CDR3 has 13 residues. CDR3 coding DNA: TGTGCCAGCAAGGAGGACCAGGACTACGAGCAGTACTTC. This encodes CASKEDQDYEQYF.

Only a few counts were recorded for this clone. The DNA of the CDR3 is TGTGCCAGCAGCGATGGGGTAGAAGCTTTCTTT. Residues: CASSDGVEAFF. This chain uses TRBV9 with TRBJ1-1; D unresolved. CDR1 and CDR2 (germline): SGDLS, YYNGEE. The CDR3 extends over 11 amino acids. V was cut by 3 bases and J by 8 bases, with 8 bases left in between.

The chain joins TRBV6-5 to TRBJ2-1; 9 nucleotides match TRBD2. V gave up 6 bases and J gave up 7 bases; unmatched junction bases: 10. The CDR3 has 15 amino acids. Germline V gene sequence: CDR1 MNHEY, CDR2 SVGAGI. The CDR3 DNA is TGTGCCAGCAGCCAATTAGCGGGAGTTGGTAATGAGCAGTTCTTC. Translating gives CASSQLAGVGNEQFF.

The chain links TRBV4-1 to TRBJ2-7; D is tentatively TRBD1 or TRBD2 (5 bases each). Trimming removed 3 bases at V and 6 bases at J, with 21 bases between. Germline V gene lookup returns CDR1 MGHRA and CDR2 YSYEKL. The CDR3 has 16 residues. The CDR3: CASSQDPGRMLSEQYF. As DNA, the CDR3 is TGCGCCAGCAGCCAGGATCCGGGACGGATGCTTAGCGAGCAGTACTTC.

This chain joins TRBV5-1 and TRBJ2-1, with D possibly matching TRBD2 (5 bases). Looked up from germline, CDR1 is SGHRS and CDR2 is YFSETQ. V lost 0 bases, J lost 7 bases, and 8 bases lay in between. The CDR3 spans 13 residues. CDR3 residues: CASSLVPGNEQFF. The CDR3 DNA sequence: TGCGCCAGCAGCTTGGTTCCGGGAAATGAGCAGTTCTTC.

This chain joins TRBV30 and TRBJ1-2; TRBD1 might be the D (5 bases). CDR3 size: 13 residues. From germline, CDR1 is GTSNPN and CDR2 SVGIG (reference sequence). V was shortened by 5 bases and J by 14 bases, with 24 bases between the two germline ends. The DNA for the CDR3 is TGTGCCTGGGGGGCTTCTTGGGACGGGAAAAGTACCTTC. This codes for CAWGASWDGKSTF.

V usage is TRBV5-8 and J usage is TRBJ2-1; D tentatively reads TRBD1 or TRBD2 (5 bases each). The CDR3 spans 15 residues. CDR1 is SGHTS and CDR2 is YDEGEE in the germline V gene. V was pared by 3 bases and J by 2 bases, with 12 bases between. The CDR3 loop reads CASSSGTQTYNEQFF. CDR3 DNA: TGTGCCAGCAGCTCCGGGACCCAGACCTACAATGAGCAGTTCTTC.

The chain employs TRBV7-2 and TRBJ2-2, with D maybe TRBD1 (6 bases). There are 12 residues in the CDR3. With 5 bases removed from V and 8 bases from J, the gap between germline ends came to 9 bases. CDR1 SGHTA and CDR2 FQGNSA come from the germline V gene. The CDR3 DNA follows: TGTGCCAGCAGCCTTGACAGGGGGGAGCTGTTTTTT. Its translation: CASSLDRGELFF.

Here the CDR3 DNA reads TGTGCCTGGAGACTAGCGGCACAAGAGACCCAGTACTTC. Its translation: CAWRLAAQETQYF. This sequence joins TRBV30 and TRBJ2-5, with TRBD2 identical over 8 bases. CDR1 GTSNPN and CDR2 SVGIG come from the germline V gene (reference sequence). The V segment lost 3 bases and the J segment 2 bases; nucleotides outside the gene matches: 2. This CDR3 contains 13 residues.

The V gene is TRBV7-9, the J gene TRBJ2-3; D remains ambiguous. The CDR3 consists of 14 residues. V was shortened by 5 bases and J by 6 bases, with 15 bases between the two germline ends. CDR1 SEHNR and CDR2 FQNEAQ come from the germline V gene (reference sequence). The DNA of the CDR3 is TGTGCCAGCAGCACACCCGGGCCAACGGATACGCAGTATTTT. Translating gives CASSTPGPTDTQYF.

This chain links TRBV29-1 with TRBJ1-4; no clear D gene. The CDR3 spans 11 residues. Germline CDR1 is SQVTM and CDR2 is ANQGSEA. Between the trimmed V and J ends, which lost 1 base and 7 bases, there was a span of 4 bases. CDR3 sequence reads: CSVEGGEKLFF. The CDR3 coding sequence is TGCAGCGTTGAAGGAGGTGAAAAACTGTTTTTT.

The chain combines TRBV7-2 with TRBJ1-2; D gene uncertain. Trimming stripped 2 bases from V and 6 bases from J, with 19 bases between. Looked up from germline, CDR1 is SGHTA and CDR2 is FQGNSA. The CDR3 totals 16 residues. CDR3 amino acids: CASSLLGRRQVHGYTF. CDR3 DNA: TGTGCCAGCAGCTTATTGGGCAGACGGCAGGTGCATGGCTACACCTTC.

This rearrangement joins TRBV7-8 to TRBJ1-5, with 7 bases identical to TRBD1. Germline V gene data show CDR1 as SGHVS and CDR2 as FQNEAQ. The CDR3 spans 16 residues. The V segment lost 1 base and the J segment 6 bases; nucleotides outside the gene matches: 9. The CDR3 bases are TGTGCCAGCAGCTTAGGTTTTTTAAGGGGGCGTCAGCCCCAGCATTTT. This translates into CASSLGFLRGRQPQHF.

The J gene is TRBJ1-1, the V gene TRBV9; the D gene is possibly TRBD1 (6 bases). Per the germline V gene, CDR1 is SGDLS and CDR2 is YYNGEE. V lost 1 base and J lost 4, with 11 bases in between. The CDR3 contains 14 residues. The CDR3 sequence: CASSVLDRSTEAFF. CDR3 nucleotide sequence: TGTGCCAGCAGCGTATTGGACAGAAGCACTGAAGCTTTCTTT.

This clone occurred once. The chain employs TRBV6-9 and TRBJ2-7, with TRBD2 identical over 7 bases. CDR1 and CDR2 (germline): MNHGY, SVAAGI. The junction had 10 bases not matched to a gene; V was cut back by 2 bases and J by 3 bases. This CDR3 region has 16 residues. CDR3 protein: CASSYSGVDRNYEQYF. The CDR3 region has the DNA TGTGCCAGCAGTTATAGCGGGGTGGATCGGAACTACGAGCAGTACTTC.